Included here is one TCR beta chain sequence, with context. Under the authors' procedure: Counts of nucleated cells, estimated from reference gene primer amplification, were obtained. Produced via immunoSEQ multiplex PCR; TCRdb's table is partial and in-frame only. The V and J calls and clone size were taken over from that table, and D and trimming were inferred from the DNA. Among roughly 250,000 clones listed, around 85% were seen once. J lost 7 bases, V lost 3 bases, and 1 base had no gene match. The CDR3 loop spans 14 amino acids. Germline CDR1 is SQVTM and CDR2 is ANQGSEA. Ages ranged from about 18 to 89 years, with residence in 20 to 30 US areas. Donors were grouped by their self-reported clinical history. These data come from a study of blood T cell repertoires in COVID-19.

The source material was PBMCs or T cells enriched from blood (not recorded which). This TCR derives from a woman between 40 and 50 years old with acute COVID-19. V and J are TRBV29-1 and TRBJ2-1, with 15 bases matching TRBD2. The CDR3 here is CSVDGTSGRNEQFF. CDR3 coding DNA: TGCAGCGTTGACGGGACTAGCGGGAGGAATGAGCAGTTCTTC.